This TCR beta chain was sequenced for a study of shared clonotypes between healthy human individuals. Terminally differentiated effector memory CD45RA+ cells were excluded by CCR7 positive selection of CD45RO-negative cells. Every contributor of samples was a Caucasian grown-up residing in Nashville, Tennessee. Study-wide results and caveats: Clonotypes not shared had lower generation probabilities than those common to all four donors. Blood was the sole source, and tissue repertoires probably differ.

Every subset's genomic DNA went evenly onto several immunoSEQ plates. Produced via immunoSEQ multiplex PCR; TCRdb's table is partial and in-frame only. Of 600,000 or so clones listed, 95% to 98% are singletons. V was pared by 4 bases and J by 4 bases, with 13 bases of the junction left unmatched. The CDR3 totals 17 residues. Per germline, CDR1 MNHNS and CDR2 SASEGT. Comment on this clone: The antigen remains undetermined.

The sequenced sample consisted of naive CD8+ T cells sorted from blood. The gene calls are TRBV6-1 and TRBJ2-1; 7 bases map to TRBD2. The sequence derives from a man aged 30-40 years in good health. The CDR3 is CASSGNPSGIDYNEQFF. CDR3 coding DNA: TGTGCCAGCAGTGGAAACCCGAGCGGGATCGATTACAATGAGCAGTTCTTC.